This T cell receptor (beta chain) was identified during a study of technical replicates of blood from a handful of donors. The length of the CDR3 is 16 residues. The ends lost 5 bases at V and 0 bases at J; junction bases unmatched: 9. CDR1 and CDR2 (germline): SGHVS, FQNEAQ. The repertoire was sequenced with immunoSEQ multiplex PCR; TCRdb's copy has only in-frame clones and lacks some. The table shows tens of thousands of clones, with about 93% occurring only once. The chain joins TRBV7-8 to TRBJ1-1; TRBD1 agrees at 7 bases. Source material: T cells isolated from PBMCs. The clonotype originates from a human donor in good health. CDR3 in amino acids: CASSRIGTVMNTEAFF. The DNA for the CDR3 is TGTGCCAGCAGCCGAATCGGGACAGTTATGAACACTGAAGCTTTCTTT. Supplemented by reference TRBV7-8 and TRBJ1-1, the full variable domain reads GAGVSQSPRYKVAKRGQDVALRCDPISGHVSLFWYQQALGQGPEFLTYFQNEAQLDKSGLPSDRFFAERPEGSVSTLKIQRTQQEDSAVYLCASSRIGTVMNTEAFFGQGTRLTVV.